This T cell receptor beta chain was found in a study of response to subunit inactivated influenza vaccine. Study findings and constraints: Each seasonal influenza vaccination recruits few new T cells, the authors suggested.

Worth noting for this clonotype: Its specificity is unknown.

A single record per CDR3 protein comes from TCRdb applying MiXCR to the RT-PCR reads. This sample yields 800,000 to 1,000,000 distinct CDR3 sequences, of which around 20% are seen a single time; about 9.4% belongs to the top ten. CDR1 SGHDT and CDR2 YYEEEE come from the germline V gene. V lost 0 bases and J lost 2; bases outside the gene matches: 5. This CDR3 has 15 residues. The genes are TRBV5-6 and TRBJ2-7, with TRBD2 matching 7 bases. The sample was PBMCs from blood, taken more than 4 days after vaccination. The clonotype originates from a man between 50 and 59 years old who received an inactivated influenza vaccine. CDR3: CASSLVRRGTYEQYF. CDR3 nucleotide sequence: TGTGCCAGCAGCTTGGTTCGGCGGGGGACCTACGAGCAGTACTTC.